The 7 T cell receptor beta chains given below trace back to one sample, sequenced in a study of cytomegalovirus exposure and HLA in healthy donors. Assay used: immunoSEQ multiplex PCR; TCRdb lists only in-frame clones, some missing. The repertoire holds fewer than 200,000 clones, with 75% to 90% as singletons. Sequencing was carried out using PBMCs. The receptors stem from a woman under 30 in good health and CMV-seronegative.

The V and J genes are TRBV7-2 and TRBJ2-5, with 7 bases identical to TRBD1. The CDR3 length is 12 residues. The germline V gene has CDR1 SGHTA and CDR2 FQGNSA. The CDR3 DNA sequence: TGTGCTACCAGCAGGGGGCAAGAGACCCAGTACTTC. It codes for CATSRGQETQYF. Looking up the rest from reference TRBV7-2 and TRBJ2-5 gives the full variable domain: GAGVSQSPSNKVTEKGKDVELRCDPISGHTALYWYRQSLGQGLEFLIYFQGNSAPDKSGLPSDRFSAERTGGSVSTLTIQRTQQEDSAVYLCATSRGQETQYFGPGTRLLVL.

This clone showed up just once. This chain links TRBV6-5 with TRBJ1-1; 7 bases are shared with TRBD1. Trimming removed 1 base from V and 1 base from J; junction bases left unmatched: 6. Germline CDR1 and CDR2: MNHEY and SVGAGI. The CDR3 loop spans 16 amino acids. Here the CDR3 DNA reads TGTGCCAGCAGTTACTTAGGACAGGCCAAGAACACTGAAGCTTTCTTT. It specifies CASSYLGQAKNTEAFF.

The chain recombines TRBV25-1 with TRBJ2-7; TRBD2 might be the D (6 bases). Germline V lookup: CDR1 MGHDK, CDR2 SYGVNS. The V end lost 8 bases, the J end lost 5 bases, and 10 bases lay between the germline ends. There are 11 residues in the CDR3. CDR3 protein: CASSTGDEQYF. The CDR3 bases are TGTGCCAGCTCAACGGGGGACGAGCAGTACTTC.

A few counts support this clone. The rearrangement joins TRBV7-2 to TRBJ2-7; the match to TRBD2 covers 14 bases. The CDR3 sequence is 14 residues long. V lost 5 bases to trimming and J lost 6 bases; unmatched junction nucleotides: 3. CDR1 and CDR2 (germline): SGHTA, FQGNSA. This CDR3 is CASSTGLAGAEQYF. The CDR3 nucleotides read TGTGCCAGCAGCACGGGACTAGCGGGAGCCGAGCAGTACTTC.

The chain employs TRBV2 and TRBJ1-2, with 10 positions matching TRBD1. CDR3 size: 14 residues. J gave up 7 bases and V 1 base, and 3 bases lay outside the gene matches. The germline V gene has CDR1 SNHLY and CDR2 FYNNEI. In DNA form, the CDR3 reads TGTGCCAGCAGTGAAGGGGACAGGGGAAGTGGCTACACCTTC. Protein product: CASSEGDRGSGYTF.

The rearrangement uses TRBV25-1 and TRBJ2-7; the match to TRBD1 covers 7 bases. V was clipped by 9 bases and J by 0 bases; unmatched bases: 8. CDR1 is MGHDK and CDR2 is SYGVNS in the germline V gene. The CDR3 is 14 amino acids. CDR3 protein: CARKDRRRSYEQYF. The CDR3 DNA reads TGTGCCAGAAAGGACAGGCGGCGCTCCTACGAGCAGTACTTC.

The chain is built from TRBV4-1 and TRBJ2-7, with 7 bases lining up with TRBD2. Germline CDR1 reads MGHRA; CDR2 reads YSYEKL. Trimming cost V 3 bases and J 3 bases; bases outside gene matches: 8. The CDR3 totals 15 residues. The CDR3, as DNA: TGCGCCAGCAGCCAGATGACTAGCACACTCTACGAGCAGTACTTC. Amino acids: CASSQMTSTLYEQYF.